This T cell receptor beta chain emerged from a study of blood T cells in healthy people across ages (dated by TCRdb to the mid-2010s). Turning to the overall study: Template switching captured roughly one uniquely barcoded TCR beta cDNA molecule per two T cells in model experiments. Age-related changes in TCR beta repertoire diversity were measured in the study by deep sequencing normalized with unique cDNA molecular identifiers. Four age groups were formed from the donors: young (average about 16 years), middle-aged (approximately 40), aged (roughly 58) and long-lived (around 80). To avoid experimental bias, donors of different ages were randomly spread across the sequencing lanes. For two donors (one aged 18 to 30 and one aged 80 or older), the study analyzed two additional independent replicas of 1 million unique cDNA reads from the same blood draw.

The donors were roughly 38 Caucasian individuals from Russia, aged roughly 6 to 100 years, who were systemically healthy. About 9.6 milliliters of peripheral blood were collected from each donor into EDTA-treated Vacutainer tubes. Ficoll-Paque density-gradient centrifugation was used to isolate PBMCs, with at least 6 million obtained per sample. Trizol reagent was used to extract total RNA from the PBMCs, yielding at least 5.5 micrograms per sample. For every donor, an aliquot of PBMCs went through flow cytometry to measure the percentages of naive CD45RAhigh/CD27high T cells. Library prep was done by 5' RACE. Reads for this sample came from an Illumina HiSeq 2500. A second about 7 to 11 cycle PCR used a sample-barcoded 5' primer and a J-beta primer mix. A template-switch 5' adaptor carrying 12 random nucleotides introduced a unique molecular identifier onto each TCR beta cDNA molecule. Each sample yielded at least 3 million CDR3-containing paired-end reads. First-strand cDNA was synthesized from all RNA with the Mint cDNA synthesis kit, primed by a TRBC-specific oligonucleotide. Following uracil-DNA glycosylase treatment, all cDNA underwent a first 18-cycle PCR with the universal primers M1SS and BC2_uni_R. As for the authors' bioinformatics: For normalization, 1 million high-quality reads were randomly selected from each sample, with every read carrying a distinct molecular identifier. Reads sharing molecular identifiers were discarded rather than binned into consensus sequences. CDR3 identification, clonotype clustering and error correction used MiTCR with a Q25 quality threshold and the strictest error-elimination algorithm. Lower-bound total TCR beta diversity was estimated with a nonparametric unseen species model using Euler transformation. In TCRdb, the public reads were trimmed at Q25 with fastp and aligned with MiXCR, with productive beta chains retained. Merged by CDR3 protein, the rows form single entries marked with the most common genes and DNA. TCRdb's processing, not the authors' own work, is the source of the V and J calls. The sample table contains about 1,500,000 distinct CDR3 sequences; only one count was recorded for 42% of them. Roughly 7.9% of the sample is taken by the ten largest.

Notes on this clonotype: Its recognized antigen is unknown. The sample holds no much larger clone one base away, and base qualities are not on file.

The paper's findings and limits, for the study overall: Because donor CMV infection status was unknown, age-related changes in expanded clonotypes were potentially confounded. The long-lived group showed more naive CD4+ T cells, fewer expanded clones and increased TCR diversity than the aged group, suggesting age selection. Total diversity estimates from one million sequenced T cells were considered lower bounds and underestimates. The percentage of naive T cells measured by flow cytometry correlated strongly with observed TCR beta diversity. Observed TCR beta diversity per million T cells fell roughly linearly with age, and a significant reduction was already apparent by age around 40. Bulk unsorted PBMC profiling prevented conclusive comparison of naive and antigen-experienced compartments.

V loses 1 base, J loses 4 bases, and the germline ends lie 10 bases apart. From the cysteine through the phenylalanine, the CDR3 covers 14 amino acids. Of the read, only the CDR3 DNA is kept; its 42 bases are in frame from base 1. Recombination linked TRBV12-3 or TRBV12-4 to TRBJ1-2; TRBD1 is possibly the D segment (5 matching bases). This receptor was identified in a woman in her late teens or twenties in good health. Sequencing input: blood. The CDR3 protein is CASSLDGALYGYTF. The nucleotide sequence reads TGTGCCAGCAGTTTAGATGGGGCCCTCTATGGCTACACCTTC.